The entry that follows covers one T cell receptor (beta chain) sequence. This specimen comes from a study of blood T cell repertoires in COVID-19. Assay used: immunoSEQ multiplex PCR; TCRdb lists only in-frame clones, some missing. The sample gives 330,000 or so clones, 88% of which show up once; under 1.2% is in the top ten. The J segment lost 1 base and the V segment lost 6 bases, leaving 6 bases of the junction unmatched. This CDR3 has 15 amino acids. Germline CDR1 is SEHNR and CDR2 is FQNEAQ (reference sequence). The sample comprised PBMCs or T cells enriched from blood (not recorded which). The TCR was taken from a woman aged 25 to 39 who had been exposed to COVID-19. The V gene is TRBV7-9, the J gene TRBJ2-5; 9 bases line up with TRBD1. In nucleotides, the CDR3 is TGTGCCAGCAGAAGGACAGGGGAAGGCCAAGAGACCCAGTACTTC. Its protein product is CASRRTGEGQETQYF.